The following is a TCR beta chain sequence with its context. This clone was detected a few times. No antigen is known for it. There are no base qualities to consult, and no much larger clone falls within one base. The record originates from a study of CD8+ T cells in alopecia areata (dated by TCRdb to the late 2010s). Looking at the study overall: The treated patients took part in an open-label pilot trial in which moderate-to-severe alopecia areata was treated with oral tofacitinib at 5 to 10 mg twice daily. Tofacitinib was given for 6 to 18 months, followed by 6 months of follow-up off drug to assess delayed response and recurrence. Disease severity in treated patients was measured with the SALT score, which quantifies the percentage of affected scalp surface area. In both human patients and the C3H/HeJ mouse model, the study applied high-throughput TCRbeta sequencing to look at T cell clonal expansion in alopecia areata. Human TCRbeta sequencing covered scalp tissue and sorted CD4+ and CD8+ peripheral blood T cells from patchy and totalis/universalis alopecia areata patients and healthy controls. Biopsies were taken from tofacitinib-treated patients at baseline and again at 4 and 24 weeks into treatment, and several of those patients also had a later scalp biopsy. Scalp clonality was compared among normal scalp (n=4), patchy alopecia areata scalp (n=8), and alopecia totalis/universalis scalp (n=8). RNA was extracted with the PAXgene miRNA kit for fixed scalp, the miRNeasy kit for PBMCs, and the RNeasy kit for mouse skin. TCRbeta CDR3 regions were amplified by immunoSEQ multiplex PCR using 35 Vbeta forward and 13 Jbeta reverse primers. General study outcomes and caveats: Scalp TCR repertoire analysis is complicated because resident alphabeta T cells in normal human skin are also sequenced, whereas mouse skin is dominated by gammadelta T cells. TCR sequences shared between patients were less clear than in mice, possibly partly because of HLA diversity in the patient population. Compared with normal scalp, lesional scalp, particularly in alopecia totalis/universalis, had higher clonality and more expanded CD8+ clones, which suggests antigenic drive. The treated cohort was small, with a single nonresponder, so links between baseline CD8+ expansion and response need larger studies. Tofacitinib significantly lowered scalp clonality and the number of expanded CD8+ clones among the top 100 scalp clones. During tofacitinib treatment, many expanded lesional clones stuck around in both scalp and blood, and this persistence may partly explain why relapse happens after treatment is stopped.

The intended sense of this specimen's time point label: less than 25 weeks on oral tofacitinib. The label giving this sample's treatment or condition can be read as: oral pan-JAK inhibitor, 5-10 mg twice daily. Peripheral blood and lesional scalp punch biopsies were obtained from patients with alopecia areata. PBMCs were isolated by density centrifugation and stained for CD3, CD4 and CD8, after which CD4+ and CD8+ T cells were sorted on a FACSAria. The library was produced with the immunoSEQ multiplex PCR assay. RNA was extracted from all samples and reverse transcribed into cDNA as template for TCR sequencing. SuperScript III was used to make first-strand cDNA, primed with a 2:1 mix of oligo-dT and random hexamers. A synthetic immune receptor repertoire was used to assess amplification bias, and residual bias was removed computationally. The original pipeline was this. Raw reads were preprocessed to remove errors, and CDR3 was defined by IMGT conventions from the conserved cysteine to phenylalanine. Clonality was calculated as 1 minus Shannon entropy normalized by log2 of the number of productive unique TCRs. Whether scalp clones were CD4 or CD8 was inferred by matching scalp TCRbeta sequences against CD4 and CD8 repertoires sorted from blood. As stored in TCRdb, this immuneACCESS dataset retains in-frame rearrangements with V and J assigned. A fraction of the clones does not appear; measured against another copy, unresolved V genes explain less than half of the discrepancy, and the remainder lacks a known reason. The V and J calls and clone size are taken from that table; D and trimming were inferred from the DNA. The table for this sample lists 80,000 to 100,000 clones; about 44% of them were counted only once. The top ten clonotypes cover roughly 18% of the sample.

CDR3 length: 12 amino acids, cysteine to phenylalanine. Here the CDR3 DNA is all that survives: 36 bases in frame from base 1. After removal of 5 bases from V and 4 bases from J, the junction retains 2 bases not matched to a gene. CDR1 and CDR2 are read off the germline V gene as SGHVS and FNYEAQ. The chain is encoded by TRBV7-6 joined to TRBJ2-7, and 7 junctional nucleotides match TRBD1. This specimen consisted of CD8+ T cells sorted from blood, obtained at week 24, from a patient treated with tofacitinib. The TCR comes from a human donor with alopecia areata. The DNA reads as follows: TGTGCCAGCAGCCGACAGGGATACGAGCAGTACTTC. Its coded protein is CASSRQGYEQYF.